This T cell receptor (beta chain) was captured by sequencing in a study of long-term antiretroviral therapy in people with HIV. Overall study results and limits: Researchers lacked any data on ART adherence, viral resistance or therapy changes. Compared with controls, HIV repertoires showed narrower CDR3 length ranges.

Everyone in the study who had HIV was treated in the United States. This clone has only a few counts. Its target is unknown. Run at survey level, the immunoSEQ assay was version v3.0. Only in-frame clones appear in the TCRdb table, and some are missing; sequencing was by immunoSEQ multiplex PCR. The sample lists 9,000 to 15,000 clones, 60% to 75% occurring once. This receptor was obtained from a man between 40 and 49 years old with HIV. Sequenced material: unsorted PBMCs, taken 3.1 years before starting antiretroviral therapy.

CDR3 nucleotides: TGTGCCAGCAGTTTGCCCCAGACAGCTACCTACGAGCAGTACTTC. This encodes CASSLPQTATYEQYF. This rearrangement joins TRBV28 to TRBJ2-7, with a possible D match to TRBD1 (5 bases). This CDR3 has 15 residues. CDR1 is MDHEN, CDR2 SYDVKM, per germline. V was trimmed by 3 bases and J by 2 bases, leaving 14 bases between them.